Given below is one TCR beta chain in context. The data were obtained in a study of blood T cell repertoires in COVID-19. Study overall: Acute and convalescent COVID-19 specimens originated in the United States, Italy and Spain. PBMCs, B-cell-depleted T cells, or T cells were the source of the cDNA or gDNA that made up the material.

In the authors' methods: Estimation of nucleated cell counts was performed using reference gene primer amplification. Assay used: immunoSEQ multiplex PCR; TCRdb lists only in-frame clones, some missing. V and J calls and clone size come straight from that table; D and trimming were deduced from the DNA. The sample lists about 94,000 clones, roughly 84% seen once, with around 5% in the top ten. The TCR was taken from a woman of 80 years or more with acute or convalescent COVID-19. The sample taken for sequencing was peripheral blood.

This CDR3 is CASNQGQGAVETQYF. In DNA, the CDR3 is TGCGCCAGCAACCAGGGACAGGGGGCGGTTGAGACCCAGTACTTC. V is TRBV5-1 and J is TRBJ2-5; 12 bases are shared with TRBD1. CDR3 size: 15 residues. The junction had 8 bases not matched to a gene; V was cut back by 6 bases and J by 5 bases. Germline CDR1 is SGHRS and CDR2 is YFSETQ.